Reported below is one T cell receptor beta chain. Germline V lookup: CDR1 SGHTA, CDR2 FQGNSA. Deletions cut 1 base from V and 2 bases from J, with 10 bases between. The CDR3 contains 15 residues. The data are from a study of cytomegalovirus exposure and HLA in healthy donors. PCR used 60 Vbeta primers and 13 Jbeta primers. Sequencing was performed with immunoSEQ multiplex PCR; in TCRdb, only in-frame clones are kept and a portion is missing. The table has fewer than 200,000 clones, roughly four fifths seen once. The sequence came from a man aged 50-59 years in good health and CMV-seropositive. This chain joins TRBV7-2 and TRBJ2-3, with a possible D match to TRBD1 (6 bases). The sample consisted of PBMCs. The CDR3 DNA sequence: TGTGCCAGCAGCTTAGGTGACAGGTACACAGATACGCAGTATTTT. It encodes CASSLGDRYTDTQYF. Looking up the rest from reference TRBV7-2 and TRBJ2-3 gives the full variable domain: GAGVSQSPSNKVTEKGKDVELRCDPISGHTALYWYRQSLGQGLEFLIYFQGNSAPDKSGLPSDRFSAERTGGSVSTLTIQRTQQEDSAVYLCASSLGDRYTDTQYFGPGTRLTVL.